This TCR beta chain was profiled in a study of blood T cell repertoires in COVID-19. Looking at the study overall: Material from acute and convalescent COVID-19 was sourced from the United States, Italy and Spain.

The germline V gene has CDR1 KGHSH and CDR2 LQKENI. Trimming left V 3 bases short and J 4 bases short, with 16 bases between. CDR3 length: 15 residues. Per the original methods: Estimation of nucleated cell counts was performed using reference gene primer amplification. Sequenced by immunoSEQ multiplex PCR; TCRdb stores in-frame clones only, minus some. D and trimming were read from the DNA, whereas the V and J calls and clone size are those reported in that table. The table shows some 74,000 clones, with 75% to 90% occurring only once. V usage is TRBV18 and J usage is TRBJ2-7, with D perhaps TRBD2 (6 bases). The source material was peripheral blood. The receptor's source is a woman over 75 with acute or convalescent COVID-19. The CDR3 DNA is TGTGCCAGCTCACCGGGGTCAGGGAGGTGGTACGAGCAGTACTTC. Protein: CASSPGSGRWYEQYF.